The rows below give T cell receptor beta chains drawn from one sample of a study of blood T cells in healthy people across ages. One entry per CDR3 protein results from TCRdb running MiXCR on the 5' RACE reads. Among approximately 960,000 distinct CDR3 sequences, just under 30% were seen once, and the ten largest hold roughly 10%. A further study also used this sample, focusing on T cells of mothers and their children.

The sequencing input was blood. The source is a woman aged 40 to 50 in good health. CDR3s include the opening cysteine and the closing phenylalanine or tryptophan. D genes are given only for firm matches. The listing skips clone size in some rows; elsewhere it reads once, few, many or a size class.

abundance	d_gene	v_gene	j_gene	CDR3nt	CDR3aa
few	-	TRBV3-1	TRBJ1-1	TGTGCCAGCAGCCTAATGGGGCCTAGCACTGAAGCTTTCTTT	CASSLMGPSTEAFF
many	-	TRBV7-8	TRBJ2-2	TGTGCCAGCAGCCGGCAGGGCACCGGGGAGCTGTTTTTT	CASSRQGTGELFF
many	-	TRBV7-3	TRBJ2-5	TGTGCCAGCAGCCGACGTGGAGCTTCACAAGAGACCCAGTACTTC	CASSRRGASQETQYF
-	TRBD2	TRBV7-2	TRBJ2-1	TGTGCCAGCTCCAAGACTAGCGGGGACTACAATGAGCAGTTCTTC	CASSKTSGDYNEQFF
many	-	TRBV20-1	TRBJ2-7	TGCAGTGCTAGTGGTCTCCGGACCTACGAGCAGTACTTC	CSASGLRTYEQYF
few	TRBD2	TRBV12-3/TRBV12-4	TRBJ2-1	TGTGCCAGCAGACTAGCGGGGGCCTCCTACAATGAGCAGTTCTTC	CASRLAGASYNEQFF
-	-	TRBV12-3/TRBV12-4	TRBJ2-5	TGTGCCAGCAGTGACGCACTCGGAGGGAATGAGCAGTACTTC	CASSDALGGNEQYF
-	-	TRBV27	TRBJ2-7	TGTGCCAGCAGTTTTGGAGGACCTGACGAGCAGTACTTC	CASSFGGPDEQYF
-	-	TRBV10-3	TRBJ1-1	TGTGCCATCAGTGGTTCGGTAGGAGCTGAAGCTTTCTTT	CAISGSVGAEAFF
few	-	TRBV28	TRBJ1-4	TGTGCCAGCAGTTTGGGGGGCCCCAGCGTCGAAAAACTGTTTTTT	CASSLGGPSVEKLFF
many	TRBD2	TRBV5-4	TRBJ2-5	TGTGCCAGCAGCTTACGGACTAGCCCTTCTCGAGAGACCCAGTACTTC	CASSLRTSPSRETQYF
few	TRBD2	TRBV6-6	TRBJ2-3	TGTGCCAGCAGTTACCCGTCGACTAGCGGGACCACAGATACGCAGTATTTT	CASSYPSTSGTTDTQYF
-	TRBD1	TRBV2	TRBJ2-1	TGTGCCAGCCCAGCTCGTCGGGACAGGGCCTACAATGAGCAGTTCTTC	CASPARRDRAYNEQFF
-	TRBD1	TRBV5-1	TRBJ2-6	TGCGCCAGCAGCTCCGACAGGGGACGTAGCTCTGGGGCCAACGTCCTGACTTTC	CASSSDRGRSSGANVLTF
once	-	TRBV9	TRBJ2-3	TGTGCCAGCAGCGCTACCTTAGAGGCACGGTTGCTCTCCACAGATACGCAGTATTTT	CASSATLEARLLSTDTQYF
many	-	TRBV27	TRBJ2-4	TGTGCCAGCAGTGATATAGCCAAAAACATTCAGTACTTC	CASSDIAKNIQYF
-	TRBD1	TRBV27	TRBJ2-5	TGTGCCAGCAGCCAAGGACAGGGGGCAAGGATGGAGACCCAGTACTTC	CASSQGQGARMETQYF
-	-	TRBV28	TRBJ2-5	TGTGCCAGCAGTTTTCGTGGGGGGTGGATCGCGATGGAGACCCAGTACTTC	CASSFRGGWIAMETQYF
few	TRBD1	TRBV28	TRBJ2-7	TGTGCCAGCAGTTTATACCCGGGACAGGGGGCGGGCGAGCAGTACTTC	CASSLYPGQGAGEQYF
-	TRBD1	TRBV29-1	TRBJ2-7	TGCAGCGTTGAACCGGGACAGAACTACGAGCAGTACTTC	CSVEPGQNYEQYF
-	-	TRBV28	TRBJ1-1	TGTGCCAACAGTTTTCTGGACCGGAACACTGAAGCTTTCTTT	CANSFLDRNTEAFF
few	TRBD1	TRBV5-1	TRBJ2-7	TGCGCCAGCAGCCTACCCCAATCCGGACAGGGGTCCCCCTACGAGCAGTACTTC	CASSLPQSGQGSPYEQYF
-	-	TRBV2	TRBJ2-5	TGTGCCAGCAGTGTGTACAGGAGACCCCAAGAGACCCAGTACTTC	CASSVYRRPQETQYF
-	TRBD2	TRBV28	TRBJ2-5	TGTGCCAGCAGCCACGATGGGGAGGGTTCGGAGACCCAGTACTTC	CASSHDGEGSETQYF
few	TRBD1	TRBV14	TRBJ2-1	TGTGCCAGCAGCCAATCACAGGGGGCTAACAATGAGCAGTTCTTC	CASSQSQGANNEQFF
-	TRBD1	TRBV28	TRBJ2-7	TGTGCCAGCAGCCTCCGGGACAGCGAGTTTTTTTATTTATCCGAGCAGTACTTC	CASSLRDSEFFYLSEQYF
-	-	TRBV7-3	TRBJ2-5	TGTGCCAGCAGCCTTCAGTCGGGGGGCGGTTCGGAGACCCAGTACTTC	CASSLQSGGGSETQYF
-	TRBD2	TRBV9	TRBJ2-3	TGTGCCAGCAGCAAACTCTTAGCGGGGGGCACAGATACGCAGTATTTT	CASSKLLAGGTDTQYF
-	-	TRBV29-1	TRBJ2-4	TGCAGCGTTCGATGGGGAGCCAAAAACATTCAGTACTTC	CSVRWGAKNIQYF
-	-	TRBV28	TRBJ1-2	TGTGCCGGCAGCCAGGGATTAGTCTATGGCTACACCTTC	CAGSQGLVYGYTF
-	-	TRBV2	TRBJ2-3	TGTGCCAGCAGTGGCGTGATGAGTAATACGCAGTATTTT	CASSGVMSNTQYF
many	-	TRBV5-1	TRBJ2-5	TGCGCCAGCTTCCGGACAGGCGGGGGTCAAGAGACCCAGTACTTC	CASFRTGGGQETQYF
once	-	TRBV20-1	TRBJ1-4	TGCAGTGCAGCGAGTGATAATGAAAAACTGTTTTTT	CSAASDNEKLFF
few	-	TRBV7-2	TRBJ2-1	TGTGCCAGCAGTCGAGGTTCGACAGCCTACAATGAGCAGTTCTTC	CASSRGSTAYNEQFF
-	-	TRBV6-1	TRBJ1-5	TGTGCCGGCAGTGAAGGGCGGTGGGCTCAGCCCCAGCATTTT	CAGSEGRWAQPQHF
many	TRBD1	TRBV12-3/TRBV12-4	TRBJ1-5	TGTGCCAGCAGTGACAGGGATGGGGGCAATCAGCCCCAGCATTTT	CASSDRDGGNQPQHF
many	TRBD1	TRBV7-9	TRBJ2-1	TGTGCCAGCAGCTTACGGGACAGGGACTACAATGAGCAGTTCTTC	CASSLRDRDYNEQFF
-	-	TRBV12-3/TRBV12-4	TRBJ1-5	TGTGCCAGCAGTTTAGTGGCGGGGGTCGGGCAGCCCCAGCATTTT	CASSLVAGVGQPQHF
many	TRBD2	TRBV7-8	TRBJ2-7	TGTGCCAGCAGCTCCGAACCGGGACTAGCGGGGGTAGAGCAGTACTTC	CASSSEPGLAGVEQYF
few	TRBD1	TRBV5-1	TRBJ2-3	TGCGCCAGCAGCGAGAGATACAGGGGTGCCACAGATACGCAGTATTTT	CASSERYRGATDTQYF
many	-	TRBV5-1	TRBJ2-7	TGCGCCAGCAGCTTGCATCCTAGCTCCTACGAGCAGTACTTC	CASSLHPSSYEQYF
-	-	TRBV7-2	TRBJ2-7	TGTGCCAGCAGCTTAGTAGCTCGGGGCGAGCAGTACTTC	CASSLVARGEQYF
few	-	TRBV29-1	TRBJ1-5	TGCAGCGCTCAGGGTTACAATCAGCCCCAGCATTTT	CSAQGYNQPQHF
few	TRBD1	TRBV12-5	TRBJ2-6	TGTGCTAGTGGTTTGGTAAGGGACAGGGAGTCTGGGGCCAACGTCCTGACTTTC	CASGLVRDRESGANVLTF
many	-	TRBV6-6	TRBJ1-5	TGTGCCAGCAGTTTCACAGGGAGGGGACAGCCCCAGCATTTT	CASSFTGRGQPQHF
few	TRBD2	TRBV12-3/TRBV12-4	TRBJ2-2	TGTGCCAGCAGTCCGGAGGTCTTACTAGCGGTCGGGGAGCTGTTTTTT	CASSPEVLLAVGELFF
-	TRBD2	TRBV5-1	TRBJ2-3	TGCGCCAGTAGCTCCGGACTAGCGGGGCGTACAGGTACGCAGTATTTT	CASSSGLAGRTGTQYF
many	-	TRBV7-2	TRBJ1-2	TGTGCCAGCAGCTTGGGCCCAGGGGCGGACTATGGCTACACCTTC	CASSLGPGADYGYTF